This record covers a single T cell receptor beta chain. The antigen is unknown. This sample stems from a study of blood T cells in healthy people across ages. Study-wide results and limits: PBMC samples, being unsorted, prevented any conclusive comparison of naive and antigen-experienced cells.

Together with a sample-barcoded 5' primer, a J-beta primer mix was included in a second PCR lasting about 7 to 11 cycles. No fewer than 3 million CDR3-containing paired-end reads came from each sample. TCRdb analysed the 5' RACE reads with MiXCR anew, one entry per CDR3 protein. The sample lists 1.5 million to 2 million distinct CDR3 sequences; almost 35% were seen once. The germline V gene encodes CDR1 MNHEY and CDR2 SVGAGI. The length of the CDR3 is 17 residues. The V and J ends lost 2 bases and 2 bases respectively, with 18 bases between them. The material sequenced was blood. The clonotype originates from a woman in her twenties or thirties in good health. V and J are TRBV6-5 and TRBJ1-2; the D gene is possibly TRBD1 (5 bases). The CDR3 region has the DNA TGTGCCAGCAGTTACACGAACGTCATGGCAGGGAACTATGGCTACACCTTC. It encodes CASSYTNVMAGNYGYTF.